These 24 T cell receptor beta chains were sequenced from one sample in a study of blood T cell repertoires in COVID-19. TCRdb's table, derived via immunoSEQ multiplex PCR, lists solely in-frame clones and lacks some. The profile covers roughly 200,000 clones, with around 94% appearing a single time and 0.6% to 0.9% taken by the ten largest. Sample: peripheral blood. Receptors originate from a man aged 25 to 40 with COVID-19, enrolled during active disease.

The sample holds one count of this clone. The chain links TRBV4-1 to TRBJ1-5; D is unresolved. Looked up from germline, CDR1 is MGHRA and CDR2 is YSYEKL. The CDR3 extends over 16 amino acids. Trimming cost V 1 base and J 2 bases, with 12 bases left between them. CDR3 sequence reads: CASSQVEELGNQPQHF. CDR3 coding DNA: TGCGCCAGCAGCCAAGTCGAGGAGTTGGGCAATCAGCCCCAGCATTTT.

The gene calls are TRBV10-2 and TRBJ1-1; 9 bases are shared with TRBD1. CDR1 WSHSY and CDR2 SAAADI come from the germline V gene. There are 13 residues in the CDR3. Trimming removed 7 bases from V and 4 bases from J; junction bases left unmatched: 4. CDR3 nucleotide sequence: TGCGCCAGCAAGGGACAGGGTCTCACTGAAGCTTTCTTT. Translating gives CASKGQGLTEAFF.

This rearrangement joins TRBV3-1 (or the pseudogene TRBV3-2) to TRBJ1-4; a weak D match, TRBD1 (6 bases). This CDR3 region has 15 residues. Germline V gene data show CDR1 as LGHDT and CDR2 as YNNKEL (reference sequence). V dropped 4 bases and J dropped 4 bases, with 13 bases sitting between them. In nucleotides, the CDR3 is TGTGCCAGCAGCCCACAAGGGGGAGATAATGAAAAACTGTTTTTT. Protein sequence: CASSPQGGDNEKLFF.

The chain uses TRBV3-1 (or the pseudogene TRBV3-2) and TRBJ1-4, with D unresolved. V was cut by 0 bases and J by 5 bases, with 10 bases left in between. The CDR3 is 15 residues long. Germline assignment: CDR1 LGHDT and CDR2 YNNKEL (reference sequence). In DNA form, the CDR3 reads TGTGCCAGCAGCCAAGAAGGTACAGCCAATGAAAAACTGTTTTTT. Its translation: CASSQEGTANEKLFF.

This chain connects TRBV6-5 to TRBJ1-2; a weak D match, TRBD1 (6 bases). Per germline, CDR1 MNHEY and CDR2 SVGAGI. The CDR3 is made up of 16 amino acids. V was clipped by 0 bases and J by 4 bases, with 15 bases between them. CDR3 protein: CASSYSGGAIGYGYTF. In nucleotides, the CDR3 is TGTGCCAGCAGTTACTCGGGGGGGGCTATTGGCTATGGCTACACCTTC.

The V and J genes are TRBV25-1 and TRBJ1-3, with D possibly TRBD1 on 5 matching bases. Germline CDR1 and CDR2: MGHDK and SYGVNS. The CDR3 loop spans 15 amino acids. V dropped 1 base and J dropped 4 bases, with 11 bases sitting between them. CDR3 region: CASSESGGLGNTIYF. CDR3 DNA: TGTGCCAGCAGTGAATCGGGGGGGTTAGGAAACACCATATATTTT.

Only one count was recorded for this clone. This chain joins TRBV10-2 and TRBJ1-2; TRBD1 matches 7 bases. The germline V gene has CDR1 WSHSY and CDR2 SAAADI. This CDR3 is built from 14 residues. The V segment lost 6 bases and the J segment 5 bases; nucleotides outside the gene matches: 9. CDR3 sequence (DNA): TGCGCCAGCAGCTCCGGGACAGTCAATTATGGCTACACCTTC. It yields the protein CASSSGTVNYGYTF.

V gene TRBV19 combines with J gene TRBJ1-5; TRBD1 is a possible D gene (5 bases). With 3 bases removed from V and 5 bases from J, the gap between germline ends came to 11 bases. This CDR3 region has 14 residues. In germline, CDR1 is LNHDA, CDR2 SQIVND (reference sequence). The CDR3 spells CASSIGQGYQPQHF. CDR3 nucleotides: TGTGCCAGTAGTATCGGGCAGGGTTATCAGCCCCAGCATTTT.

This chain joins TRBV29-1 and TRBJ2-3, with TRBD2 matching 9 bases. The CDR3 sequence is 14 residues long. V gave up 3 bases and J gave up 4 bases; unmatched junction bases: 5. In germline, CDR1 is SQVTM, CDR2 ANQGSEA. CDR3 loop: CSVDEGLAADTQYF. CDR3 coding DNA: TGCAGCGTTGACGAGGGACTAGCTGCAGATACGCAGTATTTT.

The J gene is TRBJ1-5, the V gene TRBV5-6, with TRBD1 identical over 8 bases. Germline values: CDR1 SGHDT, CDR2 YYEEEE. The CDR3 runs 15 residues. Germline trimming cut 4 bases from V and 5 bases from J; bases unmatched to any gene: 8. The DNA of the CDR3 is TGTGCCAGCAGCCTTAGGACAGGGTTGGATCAGCCCCAGCATTTT. Its translation: CASSLRTGLDQPQHF.

The CDR3 reads CASTGGIGNTIYF. The CDR3 nucleotides are TGTGCCAGCACCGGAGGGATTGGAAACACCATATATTTT. This chain connects TRBV6-5 to TRBJ1-3; D unresolved. The CDR3 covers 13 residues. Germline assignment: CDR1 MNHEY and CDR2 SVGAGI. V was trimmed by 7 bases and J by 3 bases, leaving 10 bases between them.

The V call is TRBV5-5, the J call TRBJ2-3; no reliable D call. The CDR3 length is 16 residues. CDR1 and CDR2 (germline): SGHKS, YYEKEE (reference sequence). The ends were cut back, 7 bases at V and 0 bases at J, with 18 bases in the middle. In DNA form, the CDR3 reads TGTGCCAGCGCTTTTAGTCCTAGGTTGAGCACAGATACGCAGTATTTT. It yields the protein CASAFSPRLSTDTQYF.

This clone was observed a handful of times. This chain connects TRBV5-4 to TRBJ1-1, with TRBD1 matching over 11 bases. The trim removed 3 bases at V and 4 bases at J, leaving 2 bases unmatched. CDR3 length: 14 residues. Germline V gene sequence: CDR1 SGHNT, CDR2 YYREEE (reference sequence). The CDR3 here is CASSSGQGATEAFF. The CDR3 nucleotides read TGTGCCAGCAGCTCCGGACAGGGGGCCACTGAAGCTTTCTTT.

V usage is TRBV5-1 and J usage is TRBJ1-5; D unresolved. The CDR3 runs to 15 residues. Germline values: CDR1 SGHRS, CDR2 YFSETQ. V lost 4 bases and J 0 bases, leaving 11 bases between the germline ends. The CDR3 is CASSADGDSNQPQHF. The DNA of the CDR3 is TGCGCCAGCAGCGCTGACGGAGATAGCAATCAGCCCCAGCATTTT. Combining the CDR3 with reference TRBV5-1 and TRBJ1-5 gives the whole variable domain KAGVTQTPRYLIKTRGQQVTLSCSPISGHRSVSWYQQTPGQGLQFLFEYFSETQRNKGNFPGRFSGRQFSNSRSEMNVSTLELGDSALYLCASSADGDSNQPQHFGDGTRLSIL.

This chain links TRBV19 with TRBJ1-5; perhaps TRBD1 as D (6 bases). The CDR3 is 13 amino acids. Trimming pared 10 bases from V and 2 bases from J, leaving 12 bases between. Germline V gene lookup returns CDR1 LNHDA and CDR2 SQIVND (reference sequence). CDR3 loop: CATSGAGNQPQHF. CDR3 nucleotide sequence: TGTGCCACCTCAGGGGCGGGCAATCAGCCCCAGCATTTT.

V usage is TRBV7-9 and J usage is TRBJ2-7; TRBD2 agrees at 8 bases. The CDR3 loop spans 15 amino acids. Trimming took 4 bases from V and 2 from J; bases not matched to a gene: 7. Germline V gene lookup returns CDR1 SEHNR and CDR2 FQNEAQ (reference sequence). CDR3 bases: TGTGCCAGCAGCTCCACAGGGACTAGACCCTACGAGCAGTACTTC. Translating it yields CASSSTGTRPYEQYF.

This clone occurred once. V is TRBV2 and J is TRBJ2-7; 9 bases are shared with TRBD1. The length of the CDR3 is 14 residues. In germline, CDR1 is SNHLY, CDR2 FYNNEI. J gave up 5 bases and V 2 bases, and 4 bases lay outside the gene matches. As DNA, the CDR3 is TGTGCCAGCAGTGAATGGGACAGGGAGAACGAGCAGTACTTC. Translated: CASSEWDRENEQYF.

The rearrangement joins TRBV11-1 to TRBJ2-2; TRBD2 is a possible D gene (5 bases). V was shortened by 3 bases and J by 3 bases, with 8 bases between the two germline ends. Germline lookup yields CDR1 SGHAT and CDR2 FQDESV (reference sequence). The CDR3 loop spans 14 amino acids. This CDR3 is CASSLAGHTGELFF. The CDR3 bases are TGTGCCAGCAGCTTGGCGGGTCACACCGGGGAGCTGTTTTTT.

V and J are TRBV7-9 and TRBJ2-7; the D gene is possibly TRBD1 (6 bases). Trimming took off 1 base at V and 7 bases at J, with 8 bases between the two ends. The germline gives CDR1 SEHNR, CDR2 FQNEAQ (reference sequence). The CDR3 covers 12 residues. CDR3: CASSLGGGEQYF. The DNA of the CDR3 is TGTGCCAGCAGCTTAGGAGGGGGAGAGCAGTACTTC.

The V gene is TRBV5-5, the J gene TRBJ2-7; D perhaps matches TRBD1 (6 bases). Germline V gives CDR1 SGHKS, CDR2 YYEKEE (reference sequence). This CDR3 spans 15 amino acids. V lost 4 bases and J lost 1, with 15 bases in between. DNA of the CDR3: TGTGCCAGCAGCGCCACAGGGACCCAATCCTACGAGCAGTACTTC. Residues: CASSATGTQSYEQYF.

The chain carries TRBV12-3 or TRBV12-4 and TRBJ1-1; maybe TRBD1 (6 bases). This CDR3 has 13 amino acids. V was pared by 1 base and J by 11 bases, with 14 bases between. CDR3 region: CASSLGEGGMAFF. The CDR3 bases are TGTGCCAGCAGTTTAGGAGAGGGGGGGATGGCTTTCTTT.

J is TRBJ1-1 and V is TRBV6-5, with TRBD1 as a possible D gene (5 bases). The CDR3 has 14 residues. Trimming took off 9 bases at V and 5 bases at J, with 19 bases between the two ends. Germline CDR1 and CDR2: MNHEY and SVGAGI. In DNA, the CDR3 is TGTGCCAGTAACTCCCAGGGTGGGTTGACTGAAGCTTTCTTT. It translates to CASNSQGGLTEAFF.

The rearrangement uses TRBV20-1 and TRBJ1-4; D call uncertain. CDR1 and CDR2 (germline): DFQATT, SNEGSKA (reference sequence). V was clipped by 2 bases and J by 7 bases, with 5 bases between them. This CDR3 region has 11 residues. The CDR3 DNA reads as TGCAGTGCTAGATTACTTGAAAAACTGTTTTTT. This translates into CSARLLEKLFF.

V is TRBV10-3 and J is TRBJ1-5, with no clear D. V lost 2 bases and J lost 2, with 7 bases in between. Germline-derived CDR1 and CDR2 are ENHRY and SYGVKD. There are 14 residues in the CDR3. The CDR3: CAISEGQRNQPQHF. The CDR3 DNA reads TGTGCCATCAGTGAGGGGCAGCGCAATCAGCCCCAGCATTTT.